Presented here are 15 T cell receptor beta chains from one specimen sequenced in a study of CD8+CD57+ T cells in acquired aplastic anemia. The TCR beta profiling, which covered VDJ combination and CDR3 sequence, was carried out using genomic DNA as the template. TCRdb passed the reads through MiXCR, listing each CDR3 protein once. Altogether roughly 500,000 distinct CDR3 sequences are present, less than 35% being singletons, with the ten largest covering less than 0.85%. All sequencing subjects had displayed CD8+CD57+ cell expansion on flow cytometry. The material sequenced was sorted CD4+, CD8+, or CD8+CD57+ T cells (not recorded which) from PBMCs. Receptor source: a human donor with aplastic anemia.

There are many counts of this clonotype. The CDR3 spells CASSSSGGVQETQYF. Written as DNA, the CDR3 is TGTGCCAGCAGTAGTAGCGGGGGGGTCCAAGAGACCCAGTACTTC. This chain connects TRBV2 to TRBJ2-5, with 11 bases lining up with TRBD2. Germline V gives CDR1 SNHLY, CDR2 FYNNEI. CDR3 length: 15 amino acids. V gave up 5 bases and J gave up 1 base; unmatched junction bases: 3.

This clonotype showed up many times. The CDR3 protein is CASSLPGQAAPALHF. The CDR3 DNA follows: TGTGCCAGCAGCTTACCGGGACAGGCGGCACCGGCCCTCCACTTT. The gene calls are TRBV7-9 and TRBJ1-6, with 8 bases fitting TRBD1. From germline, CDR1 is SEHNR and CDR2 FQNEAQ (reference sequence). With 2 bases clipped from V and 14 bases from J, the junction kept 11 bases outside the gene matches. The CDR3 consists of 15 residues.

This clonotype turned up a few times. As DNA, the CDR3 is TGCAGTGCTCCCCTGGGGGGTTACAATGAGCAGTTCTTC. Protein product: CSAPLGGYNEQFF. The rearrangement joins TRBV20-1 to TRBJ2-1; the D gene is possibly TRBD2 (6 bases). CDR3 length: 13 residues. V was cut by 5 bases and J by 4 bases, with 12 bases left in between. Per germline, CDR1 DFQATT and CDR2 SNEGSKA (reference sequence).

For this clonotype: Being one base from a much bigger clone, this may be a read error. The V call is TRBV20-1, the J call TRBJ1-5; weak D call: TRBD1 (6 bases). V was clipped by 5 bases and J by 3 bases, with 14 bases between them. The CDR3 has 14 amino acids. Per the germline V gene, CDR1 is DFQATT and CDR2 is SNEGSKA (reference sequence). The CDR3, as DNA: TGCAGTGCTCCACAGGGACAATCCAATCAGCCCCAGCATTTT. Encoded protein: CSAPQGQSNQPQHF.

This clonotype showed up many times. V is TRBV2 and J is TRBJ1-1; 9 bases fit TRBD1. Germline V CDR1 and CDR2: SNHLY, FYNNEI. The CDR3 runs 14 residues. With V trimmed by 6 bases and J by 5 bases, 7 bases remained unmatched. This CDR3 reads CASRTTGGLTEAFF. Written as DNA, the CDR3 is TGTGCCAGCAGGACTACAGGGGGCTTGACTGAAGCTTTCTTT.

This clonotype has ten or more counts. The CDR3 loop is CASSATGALGYTF. For the CDR3, the DNA is TGTGCCAGCAGCGCAACAGGGGCCCTTGGCTACACCTTC. V is TRBV9 and J is TRBJ1-2; TRBD1 aligns across 7 bases. The J segment lost 7 bases and the V segment lost 3 bases, leaving 6 bases of the junction unmatched. This CDR3 region has 13 residues. Per the germline V gene, CDR1 is SGDLS and CDR2 is YYNGEE.

This clonotype was seen only a few times. CDR3 sequence: CASSQVLGQSNTEAFF. The CDR3 bases are TGTGCCAGCAGCCAAGTTTTAGGACAGTCGAACACTGAAGCTTTCTTT. The chain employs TRBV7-3 and TRBJ1-1; D possibly corresponds to TRBD1 (6 bases). The V gene lost 5 bases and the J gene lost 1 base, with 17 bases spanning the gap. This CDR3 is built from 16 residues. Germline V lookup: CDR1 SGHTA, CDR2 FQGTGA.

This clonotype has ten or more counts. The V call is TRBV2, the J call TRBJ1-1; no clear D. V was pared by 6 bases and J by 2 bases, with 10 bases between. Germline V lookup: CDR1 SNHLY, CDR2 FYNNEI. The CDR3 sequence is 13 residues long. The CDR3 spells CASRFTVNTEAFF. The CDR3 bases are TGTGCCAGCAGATTCACAGTAAACACTGAAGCTTTCTTT.

This rearrangement joins TRBV12-3 or TRBV12-4 to TRBJ2-7; 9 nucleotides align to TRBD1. The CDR3 extends over 14 amino acids. V shed 5 bases, J shed 3 bases, and the junction held 5 bases outside the gene matches. For the CDR3, the DNA is TGTGCCAGCAGTAGGACAGGGGTCAACTACGAGCAGTACTTC. Residues: CASSRTGVNYEQYF.

In this sample, this clonotype turned up a few times. The gene calls are TRBV2 and TRBJ2-7; a weak D match, TRBD1 (5 bases). V was pared by 5 bases and J by 9 bases, with 14 bases between. This CDR3 region has 12 residues. The germline CDR1 and CDR2 sequences are SNHLY and FYNNEI. CDR3 sequence reads: CASSNPGNGQYF. CDR3 bases: TGTGCCAGCAGTAACCCAGGGAACGGGCAGTACTTC.

The chain carries TRBV11-2 and TRBJ1-1; D not resolved. The CDR3 has 17 amino acids. Germline assignment: CDR1 SGHAT and CDR2 FQNNGV. Trimming cost V 6 bases and J 0 bases, with 20 bases left between them. CDR3 amino acids: CASRPLTRTGLNTEAFF. CDR3 sequence (DNA): TGTGCCAGCAGACCATTAACACGTACGGGGTTGAACACTGAAGCTTTCTTT.

The chain links TRBV25-1 to TRBJ1-1, with D possibly TRBD1 on 5 matching bases. The CDR3 is made up of 14 amino acids. Trimming removed 5 bases at V and 1 base at J, with 11 bases between. Germline V gene lookup returns CDR1 MGHDK and CDR2 SYGVNS. CDR3 sequence: CASSLRTSNTEAFF. Written as DNA, the CDR3 is TGTGCCAGCAGTTTACGGACATCGAACACTGAAGCTTTCTTT. The whole variable domain, remainder taken from reference TRBV25-1 and TRBJ1-1, is EADIYQTPRYLVIGTGKKITLECSQTMGHDKMYWYQQDPGMELHLIHYSYGVNSTEKGDLSSESTVSRIRTEHFPLTLESARPSHTSQYLCASSLRTSNTEAFFGQGTRLTVV.

This clonotype was seen repeatedly, ten times or more. This chain links TRBV19 with TRBJ1-5, with D possibly TRBD1 on 5 matching bases. Germline CDR1 is LNHDA and CDR2 is SQIVND (reference sequence). The CDR3 has 14 amino acids. Between the trimmed V and J ends, which lost 3 bases and 6 bases, there was a span of 12 bases. CDR3 DNA sequence: TGTGCCAGTAGTATTACCAGGGTTGGTCAGCCCCAGCATTTT. This encodes CASSITRVGQPQHF.

This rearrangement joins TRBV10-3 to TRBJ1-2, with a possible D match to TRBD1 (6 bases). The germline V gene encodes CDR1 ENHRY and CDR2 SYGVKD. The CDR3 is made up of 13 amino acids. V dropped 4 bases and J dropped 6 bases, with 12 bases sitting between them. CDR3 nucleotides: TGTGCCATCAGTGTTGGGACAAGGGATGGCTACACCTTC. Amino acids: CAISVGTRDGYTF.

As to this clonotype: Since the CDR3 does not end with the conserved phenylalanine or tryptophan, this likely comes from a read error. It is unclear where the CDR3 begins or ends on the DNA, so no DNA is shown, and the CDR3 is as TCRdb lists it. The chain couples TRBV2 to TRBJ1-6. The germline V gene encodes CDR1 SNHLY and CDR2 FYNNEI. The CDR3 spans 8 amino acids, including both terminal residues. CDR3 loop: CASRGDRS.